This TCR beta chain stems from a study of shared clonotypes between healthy human individuals. Study-level findings and limits: Clonotypes that were shared across a handful of donors made up 4.5% to 5% of naive CD4 clonotypes.

Clones were read by immunoSEQ multiplex PCR, and TCRdb kept only the in-frame ones, dropping some. The data contain 2,500,000 or so clones, just under 95% of them singletons. Note on this clone: The antigen remains unidentified.

Germline assignment: CDR1 SEHNR and CDR2 FQNEAQ (reference sequence). V lost 2 bases to trimming and J lost 2 bases, with 9 bases between them. CDR3 length: 14 residues. The chain has TRBV7-9 and TRBJ2-5, with D perhaps matching TRBD1 (5 bases). The specimen sequenced was naive CD4+ T cells from PBMCs. Subset specified: CD45RA+ positively selected. The clonotype comes from a man younger than 35 in good health. Some clones in this sample may be carry-over from other donors' samples. As DNA, the CDR3 is TGTGCCAGCAGCTTATGGGGCAGTCAAGAGACCCAGTACTTC. The encoded protein is CASSLWGSQETQYF. Using reference TRBV7-9 and TRBJ2-5 for the parts outside the CDR3, the full variable domain is DTGVSQNPRHKITKRGQNVTFRCDPISEHNRLYWYRQTLGQGPEFLTYFQNEAQLEKSRLLSDRFSAERPKGSFSTLEIQRTEQGDSAMYLCASSLWGSQETQYFGPGTRLLVL.